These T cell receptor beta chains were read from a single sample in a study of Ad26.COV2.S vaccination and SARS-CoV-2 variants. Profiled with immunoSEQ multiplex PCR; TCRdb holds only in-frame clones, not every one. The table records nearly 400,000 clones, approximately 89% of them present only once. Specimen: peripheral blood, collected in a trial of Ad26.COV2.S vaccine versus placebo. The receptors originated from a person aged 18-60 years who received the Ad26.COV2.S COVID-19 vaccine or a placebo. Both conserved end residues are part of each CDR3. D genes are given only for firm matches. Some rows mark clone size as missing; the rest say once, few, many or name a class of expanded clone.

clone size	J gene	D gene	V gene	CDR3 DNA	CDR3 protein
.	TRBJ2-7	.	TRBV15	TGTGCCACCAGCAGAGGAAGGCTAGCCCATGGAAACGAGCAGTACTTC	CATSRGRLAHGNEQYF
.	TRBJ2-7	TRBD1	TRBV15	TGTGCCACCAGCAGTCCGACAGGGGGCTCCTACGAGCAGTACTTC	CATSSPTGGSYEQYF
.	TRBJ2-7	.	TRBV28	TGTGCCAGCAGTTTATTAGGCTACGAGCAGTACTTC	CASSLLGYEQYF
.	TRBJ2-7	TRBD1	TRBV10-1	TGCGCCAGCAGTGAGTCCCTCGGACAGGGGGTACACGAGCAGTACTTC	CASSESLGQGVHEQYF
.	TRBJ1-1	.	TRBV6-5	TGTGCCAGCAAGGCCGAGTGGGTCACTGAAGCTTTCTTT	CASKAEWVTEAFF
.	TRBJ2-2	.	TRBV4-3	TGCGCCAGCAGCCAAGTCGGGAACACCGGGGAGCTGTTTTTT	CASSQVGNTGELFF
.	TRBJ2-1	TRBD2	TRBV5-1	TGCGCCAGCAGCTTGGAGACCGCTAGCGGGAGTAGGCAGTTCTTC	CASSLETASGSRQFF
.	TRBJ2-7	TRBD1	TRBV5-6	TGTGCCAGCAGCCCTACAGGGGCCCACGAGCAGTACTTC	CASSPTGAHEQYF
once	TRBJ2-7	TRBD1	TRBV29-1	TGCAGCGTTGAAGATCGAGGGACAGTCTACGAGCAGTACTTC	CSVEDRGTVYEQYF
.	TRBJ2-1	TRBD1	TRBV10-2	TGCGCCAGCACCCGGGACAGGGTCAATGAGCAGTTCTTC	CASTRDRVNEQFF
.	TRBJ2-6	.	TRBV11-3	TGTGCCAGCACCCGCTCTGGGGCCAACGTCCTGACTTTC	CASTRSGANVLTF
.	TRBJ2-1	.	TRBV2	TGTGCCAGCAGAAAGATCTACAATGAGCAGTTCTTC	CASRKIYNEQFF
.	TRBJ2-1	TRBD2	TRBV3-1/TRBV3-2	TGTGCCAGCAGCCCCGGGAGGAATTCCTACAATGAGCAGTTCTTC	CASSPGRNSYNEQFF
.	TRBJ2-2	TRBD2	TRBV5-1	TGCGCCAGCAGTTCAGAGGGACTAGCGGGAAATAAGGACACCGGGGAGCTGTTTTTT	CASSSEGLAGNKDTGELFF
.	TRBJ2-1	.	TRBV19	TGTGCCAGTAGTACTGAGGGGAGCTCCTACAATGAGCAGTTCTTC	CASSTEGSSYNEQFF
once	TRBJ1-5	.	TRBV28	TGTGCCAGCAGTTTGATTACAGGGCGACAGCCCCAGCATTTT	CASSLITGRQPQHF
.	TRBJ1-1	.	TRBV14	TGTGCCAGCAGTACACAGGGTCGGGCTGAAGCTTTCTTT	CASSTQGRAEAFF
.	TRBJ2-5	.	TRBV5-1	TGCGCCAGCAGCTATGACAGGGAGACCCAGTACTTC	CASSYDRETQYF
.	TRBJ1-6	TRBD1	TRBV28	TGTGCCAGCAGAAGGGACAGCAAGAGCTCACCCCTCCACTTT	CASRRDSKSSPLHF
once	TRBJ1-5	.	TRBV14	TGTGCCAGCAGCCAAGGTCAGGGAATCAATCAGCCCCAGCATTTT	CASSQGQGINQPQHF
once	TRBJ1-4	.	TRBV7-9	TGTGCCAGCAGCTTCTCCATATGGCAGGACGCAACTAATGAAAAACTGTTTTTT	CASSFSIWQDATNEKLFF
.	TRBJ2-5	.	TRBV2	TGTGCCAGCAGTGAGGGACGTTGGGAGACCCAGTACTTC	CASSEGRWETQYF
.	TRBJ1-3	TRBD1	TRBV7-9	TGTGCCAGCAGCCAACAGGGGGCGAGGAACACCATATATTTT	CASSQQGARNTIYF
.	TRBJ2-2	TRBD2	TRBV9	TGTGCCAGCAGCGTCGGGCCAAGGGACTACGGGGAGCTGTTTTTT	CASSVGPRDYGELFF
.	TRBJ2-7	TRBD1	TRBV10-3	TGTGCCATCAGTTGGAGACAGGGGGATGGGCACGAGCAGTACTTC	CAISWRQGDGHEQYF
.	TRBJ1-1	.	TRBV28	TGTGCCAGCAGTTTTAGGGGGAACACTGAAGCTTTCTTT	CASSFRGNTEAFF